Following are 11 T cell receptor beta chains from one sample sequenced in a study of T-cell reconstitution after alpha-beta-depleted transplantation in children. Preparing the TCRbeta library involved the use of unique molecular identifiers. Each CDR3 protein is one row after TCRdb ran MiXCR on the PCR reads. The sample records fewer than 550,000 distinct CDR3 sequences, about a tenth being singletons. The material sequenced was PBMCs from the stem cell graft donor, taken from the stem cell graft. The source is a human donor who donated a stem cell graft to a child with acute myeloid leukemia.

A few counts support this clonotype. V usage is TRBV7-2 and J usage is TRBJ2-7, with D possibly being TRBD2 (6 bases). V dropped 5 bases and J dropped 3 bases, with 14 bases sitting between them. From germline, CDR1 is SGHTA and CDR2 FQGNSA. This CDR3 contains 14 residues. The CDR3 DNA is TGTGCCAGCAGCATGCGGGGACCCCACTACGAGCAGTACGTC. Residues: CASSMRGPHYEQYV.

The J gene is TRBJ2-5, the V gene TRBV4-1, with unresolved D. Germline CDR1 MGHRA, CDR2 YSYEKL. Between the trimmed V and J ends, which lost 0 bases and 4 bases, there was a span of 9 bases. This CDR3 spans 14 amino acids. CDR3 region: CASSQDDNRETQYF. The CDR3 nucleotides read TGCGCCAGCAGCCAAGATGACAACCGAGAGACCCAGTACTTC.

The sample holds a few counts of this clonotype. This rearrangement joins TRBV7-9 to TRBJ1-1; D perhaps matches TRBD1 (6 bases). This CDR3 contains 14 residues. Germline V CDR1 and CDR2: SEHNR, FQNEAQ (reference sequence). The V gene lost 6 bases and the J gene lost 0 bases, with 11 bases spanning the gap. CDR3: CASRPGTLNTEAFF. DNA for the CDR3: TGTGCCAGCAGGCCAGGGACATTGAACACTGAAGCTTTCTTT.

In this sample, this clonotype turned up a few times. The chain is built from TRBV5-1 and TRBJ2-5, with 7 bases identical to TRBD2. Germline assignment: CDR1 SGHRS and CDR2 YFSETQ. V lost 4 bases to trimming and J lost 5 bases; unmatched junction nucleotides: 11. This CDR3 spans 15 amino acids. The CDR3: CASSPRPGGGETQYF. Written as DNA, the CDR3 is TGCGCCAGCAGCCCCCGCCCGGGGGGAGGGGAGACCCAGTACTTC.

There are many counts of this clonotype. J is TRBJ2-7 and V is TRBV9; TRBD2 is a possible D gene (6 bases). The CDR3 has 13 amino acids. Between the trimmed V and J ends, which lost 4 bases and 6 bases, there was a span of 14 bases. Germline V lookup: CDR1 SGDLS, CDR2 YYNGEE. The chain's CDR3 is CASSPRTEGEQYF. CDR3 nucleotides: TGTGCCAGCAGCCCCCGGACGGAGGGCGAGCAGTACTTC.

This clonotype has a single count. The chain uses TRBV12-3 or TRBV12-4 and TRBJ1-1, with D perhaps TRBD1 (6 bases). The V and J ends lost 5 bases and 5 bases respectively, with 12 bases between them. There are 13 residues in the CDR3. CDR3 nucleotide sequence: TGTGCCAGCAGTATGAGGACAGCTACTGAAGCTTTCTTT. Its protein is CASSMRTATEAFF.

The sample holds many counts of this clonotype. One end of the junction fails to match germline, which may point to a read error. The chain joins TRBV7-2 to TRBJ2-1; weak D call: TRBD2 (5 bases). The CDR3 totals 14 residues. Germline V gene lookup returns CDR1 SGHTA and CDR2 FQGNSA. The CDR3 region is CASSLDYRYNEQFF. CDR3 DNA: TGTGCCAGCAGTTTAGACTACCGATACAATGAGCAGTTCTTC.

This clonotype has just a few counts. CDR3 DNA: TGTGCCAGCAGCCTAACTAGCGTTCCCAACGAGCAGTACTTC. Protein product: CASSLTSVPNEQYF. V is TRBV7-2 and J is TRBJ2-7; 7 positions match TRBD2. The germline V gene encodes CDR1 SGHTA and CDR2 FQGNSA. V lost 5 bases to trimming and J lost 5 bases; unmatched junction nucleotides: 9. The CDR3 loop spans 14 amino acids.

The rearrangement uses TRBV20-1 and TRBJ1-2; TRBD1 matches 8 bases. The CDR3 length is 13 residues. Germline values: CDR1 DFQATT, CDR2 SNEGSKA (reference sequence). V trimming: 3 bases; J trimming: 3 bases; junction bases outside the gene matches: 3. The CDR3 DNA is TGCAGTGCTAGGGGACAGGATGACTATGGCTACACCTTC. It yields the protein CSARGQDDYGYTF.

This clonotype was detected many times. The chain's CDR3 is CASSSSLSPLRTQYF. The DNA of the CDR3 is TGTGCCAGCAGCTCATCTTTGTCTCCCCTCAGGACCCAGTACTTC. The chain couples TRBV7-2 to TRBJ2-5; D uncertain. The germline V gene encodes CDR1 SGHTA and CDR2 FQGNSA. The CDR3 covers 15 residues. Deletions cut 4 bases from V and 7 bases from J, with 19 bases between. The full variable domain, in which reference TRBV7-2 and TRBJ2-5 provide the parts outside the CDR3, is GAGVSQSPSNKVTEKGKDVELRCDPISGHTALYWYRQSLGQGLEFLIYFQGNSAPDKSGLPSDRFSAERTGGSVSTLTIQRTQQEDSAVYLCASSSSLSPLRTQYFGPGTRLLVL.

This clonotype was recorded a few times. The chain uses TRBV20-1 and TRBJ1-2, with a possible D match to TRBD1 (5 bases). Germline-derived CDR1 and CDR2 are DFQATT and SNEGSKA (reference sequence). This CDR3 contains 12 residues. The germline V and J ends were trimmed by 3 bases and 3 bases, with 8 bases remaining between them. CDR3 region: CSARGGDYGYTF. The CDR3 DNA reads as TGCAGTGCTAGGGGGGGGGACTATGGCTACACCTTC.